The TCR beta chain described here comes from a study of blood T cell repertoires in COVID-19. Study in general: Acute and convalescent COVID-19 samples came from the United States, Italy and Spain. T cells, B-cell-depleted T cells, or PBMCs provided the cDNA or gDNA that served as material.

In the original analysis: Cell counts per sample came from amplifying reference gene primers. Using immunoSEQ multiplex PCR, the repertoire was profiled, and TCRdb retains in-frame clones only, with some absent. The V and J calls and clone size come from that table; D and trimming were worked out from the DNA. This table holds more than 150,000 clones, more than 60% found once. V lost 4 bases to trimming and J lost 9 bases; unmatched junction nucleotides: 19. CDR1 is SGHRS, CDR2 YFSETQ, per germline. There are 16 residues in the CDR3. This receptor was taken from a man in his fifties or sixties who had recovered from COVID-19. The chain carries TRBV5-1 and TRBJ2-7, with 7 nucleotides matching TRBD2. Sequencing was performed on peripheral blood. CDR3 protein: CASSNELARSLRGQYF. CDR3 sequence (DNA): TGCGCCAGCAGCAATGAACTAGCGCGGAGCCTACGAGGGCAGTACTTC.